This TCR beta chain came from a study of control samples from healthy donors and cancer patients. V was clipped by 2 bases and J by 1 base; unmatched bases: 7. This CDR3 contains 18 residues. Per germline, CDR1 SGHVS and CDR2 FNYEAQ. Clones were read by immunoSEQ multiplex PCR, and TCRdb kept only the in-frame ones, dropping some. The repertoire includes about 89,000 clones, 85% to 90% of them detected once, and over 2% sits in the top ten. V is TRBV7-6 and J is TRBJ2-5, with 13 positions matching TRBD2. The sample taken for sequencing was blood. This TCR derives from a woman aged 35 to 49 in good health. The CDR3 protein is CASSLRLAGGSSQETQYF. DNA of the CDR3: TGTGCCAGCAGCTTACGACTAGCGGGGGGTTCCTCCCAAGAGACCCAGTACTTC.